One and the same sample provided the 8 T cell receptor beta chains below, sequenced in a study of shared clonotypes between healthy human individuals (dated by TCRdb to 2019 to 2021). Libraries were constructed by the immunoSEQ multiplex PCR assay. As stored in TCRdb, this immuneACCESS dataset retains in-frame rearrangements with V and J assigned. A fraction of the clones does not appear; measured against another copy, unresolved V genes explain less than half of the discrepancy, and the remainder lacks a known reason. This sample is represented by under 1,100,000 clones; 75% to 80% of them were singletons. The ten largest account for roughly 0.57% of the sample. The specimen sequenced was memory CD4+ T cells from PBMCs. The label giving this sample's cell subset or site can be read as: CD45RA-negative fraction. These receptors all stem from a man aged 18 to 30 in good health. Some clones in this sample may be carry-over from other donors' samples.

This sequence joins TRBV7-9 and TRBJ2-5; unclear D gene. The CDR3 is 17 amino acids. The germline V and J ends were trimmed by 2 bases and 1 base, with 17 bases remaining between them. From germline, CDR1 is SEHNR and CDR2 FQNEAQ (reference sequence). The CDR3 loop reads CASSLLGMGAPQETQYF. CDR3 coding DNA: TGTGCCAGCAGCTTATTGGGAATGGGTGCCCCCCAAGAGACCCAGTACTTC. Supplemented by reference TRBV7-9 and TRBJ2-5, the full variable domain reads DTGVSQNPRHKITKRGQNVTFRCDPISEHNRLYWYRQTLGQGPEFLTYFQNEAQLEKSRLLSDRFSAERPKGSFSTLEIQRTEQGDSAMYLCASSLLGMGAPQETQYFGPGTRLLVL.

This chain joins TRBV27 and TRBJ2-5; possibly TRBD2 for D (6 bases). Per the germline V gene, CDR1 is MNHEY and CDR2 is SMNVEV (reference sequence). V lost 2 bases to trimming and J lost 4 bases, with 17 bases between them. CDR3 length: 16 residues. CDR3 amino acids: CASSLAPGEVRETQYF. The CDR3 nucleotides are TGTGCCAGCAGTTTAGCGCCCGGGGAGGTGAGAGAGACCCAGTACTTC.

The J gene is TRBJ1-5, the V gene TRBV9; D is unresolved. Germline values: CDR1 SGDLS, CDR2 YYNGEE. CDR3 length: 14 residues. Trimming removed 3 bases at V and 6 bases at J, with 13 bases between. CDR3: CASSGDPWGQPQHF. The CDR3 region has the DNA TGTGCCAGCAGCGGCGACCCCTGGGGTCAGCCCCAGCATTTT.

The J gene is TRBJ2-5, the V gene TRBV14; D possibly corresponds to TRBD2 (6 bases). Trimming shortened V by 1 base and J by 0 bases, and 12 bases separated the two germline ends. CDR1 is SGHDN and CDR2 is FVKESK in the germline V gene. The CDR3 has 16 amino acids. The CDR3 reads CASSQVGGLYQETQYF. Here the CDR3 DNA reads TGTGCCAGCAGCCAAGTGGGGGGATTGTACCAAGAGACCCAGTACTTC.

This clone has only a few counts. This chain links TRBV18 with TRBJ1-2, with TRBD1 matching 7 bases. This CDR3 spans 15 amino acids. Germline values: CDR1 KGHSH, CDR2 LQKENI. Trimming at V came to 4 bases and at J to 2 bases, leaving 7 bases not matched to a gene. The CDR3 DNA sequence: TGTGCCAGCTCACGATCCGGGACAGCCAACTATGGCTACACCTTC. It translates to CASSRSGTANYGYTF.

This chain joins TRBV5-1 and TRBJ2-5; 10 bases line up with TRBD1. Trimming took 4 bases from V and 5 from J; bases not matched to a gene: 20. CDR1 and CDR2 (germline): SGHRS, YFSETQ. The CDR3 is 19 residues long. CDR3 protein: CASSQARTGQGTLGETQYF. CDR3 DNA: TGCGCCAGCAGCCAGGCCCGGACGGGACAGGGGACTTTGGGGGAGACCCAGTACTTC.

The CDR3 region is CASSAPPGAYNEQFF. CDR3 nucleotide sequence: TGTGCCAGCAGCGCCCCCCCGGGAGCCTACAATGAGCAGTTCTTC. The chain joins TRBV9 to TRBJ2-1; D might be TRBD2 (6 bases). This CDR3 contains 15 residues. Per the germline V gene, CDR1 is SGDLS and CDR2 is YYNGEE. Trimming took 3 bases from V and 2 from J, leaving 12 bases between them.

This clone has just one count. The chain links TRBV30 to TRBJ2-1, with 13 nucleotides matching TRBD2. J gave up 6 bases and V 7 bases, and 3 bases lay outside the gene matches. CDR1 and CDR2 (germline): GTSNPN, SVGIG (reference sequence). This CDR3 comprises 13 residues. Here the CDR3 reads CASRTSGSNEQFF. For the CDR3, the DNA is TGTGCCTCGCGGACTAGCGGGAGCAATGAGCAGTTCTTC.